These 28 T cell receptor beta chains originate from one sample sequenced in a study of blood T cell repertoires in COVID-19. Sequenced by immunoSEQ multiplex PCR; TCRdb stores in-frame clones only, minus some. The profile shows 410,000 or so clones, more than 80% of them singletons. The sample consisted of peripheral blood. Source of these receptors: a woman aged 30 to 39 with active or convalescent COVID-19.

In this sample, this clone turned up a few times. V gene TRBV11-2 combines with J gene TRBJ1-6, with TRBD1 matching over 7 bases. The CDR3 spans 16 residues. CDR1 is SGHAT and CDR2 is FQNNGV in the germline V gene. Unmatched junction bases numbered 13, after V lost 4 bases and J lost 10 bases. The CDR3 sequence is CASSSQTGAERSPLHF. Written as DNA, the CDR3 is TGTGCCAGCAGCTCACAAACAGGGGCGGAAAGATCACCCCTCCACTTT.

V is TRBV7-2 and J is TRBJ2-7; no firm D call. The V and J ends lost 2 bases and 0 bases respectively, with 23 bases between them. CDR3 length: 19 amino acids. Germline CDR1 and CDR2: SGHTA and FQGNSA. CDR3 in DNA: TGTGCCAGCAGCTTACTCTCGGCCCCCTTCGCGGTGATCTCCTACGAGCAGTACTTC. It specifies CASSLLSAPFAVISYEQYF.

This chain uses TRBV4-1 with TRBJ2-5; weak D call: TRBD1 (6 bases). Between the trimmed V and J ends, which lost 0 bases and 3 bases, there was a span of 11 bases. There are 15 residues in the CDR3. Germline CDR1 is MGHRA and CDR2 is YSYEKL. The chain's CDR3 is CASSQDETGKETQYF. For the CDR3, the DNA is TGCGCCAGCAGCCAAGACGAGACAGGAAAAGAGACCCAGTACTTC.

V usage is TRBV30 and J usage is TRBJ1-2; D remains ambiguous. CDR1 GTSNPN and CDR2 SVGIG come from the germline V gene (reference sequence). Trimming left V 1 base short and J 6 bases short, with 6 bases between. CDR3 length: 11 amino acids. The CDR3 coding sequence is TGTGCCTGGAGTGGGCGGAATGGCTACACCTTC. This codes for CAWSGRNGYTF.

The CDR3 coding sequence is TGTGCCAGCAGCCAGATGACGGGAGGGCCGACAGATACGCAGTATTTT. This translates into CASSQMTGGPTDTQYF. This chain joins TRBV3-1 (or the pseudogene TRBV3-2) and TRBJ2-3; 8 bases align to TRBD2. The germline gives CDR1 LGHDT, CDR2 YNNKEL (reference sequence). This CDR3 spans 16 amino acids. V lost 3 bases to trimming and J lost 3 bases; unmatched junction nucleotides: 8.

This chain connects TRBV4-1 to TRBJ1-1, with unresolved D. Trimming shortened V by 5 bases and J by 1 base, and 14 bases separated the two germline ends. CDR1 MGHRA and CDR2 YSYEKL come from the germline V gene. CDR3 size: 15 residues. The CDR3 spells CASSSPVGRNTEAFF. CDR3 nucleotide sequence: TGCGCCAGCAGCTCACCGGTGGGGAGGAACACTGAAGCTTTCTTT.

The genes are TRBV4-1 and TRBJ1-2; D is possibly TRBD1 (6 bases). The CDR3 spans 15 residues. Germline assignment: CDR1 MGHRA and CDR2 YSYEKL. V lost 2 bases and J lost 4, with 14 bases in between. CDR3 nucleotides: TGCGCCAGCAGCCAAAGTATGGGCAGGGGCTATGGCTACACCTTC. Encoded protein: CASSQSMGRGYGYTF.

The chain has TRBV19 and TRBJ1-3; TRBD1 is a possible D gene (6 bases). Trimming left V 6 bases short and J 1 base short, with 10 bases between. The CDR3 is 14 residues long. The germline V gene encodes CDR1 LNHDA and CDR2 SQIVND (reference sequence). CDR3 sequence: CASRDTGSGNTIYF. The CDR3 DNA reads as TGTGCCAGTAGGGATACAGGGTCTGGAAACACCATATATTTT.

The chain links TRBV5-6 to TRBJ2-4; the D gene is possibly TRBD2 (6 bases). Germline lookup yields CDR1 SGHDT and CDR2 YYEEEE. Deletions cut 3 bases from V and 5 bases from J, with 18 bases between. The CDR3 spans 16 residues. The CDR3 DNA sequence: TGTGCCAGCAGCTCCCCGGTGGGGGGAGTCCAAAACATTCAGTACTTC. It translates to CASSSPVGGVQNIQYF. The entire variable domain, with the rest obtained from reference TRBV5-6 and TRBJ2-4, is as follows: DAGVTQSPTHLIKTRGQQVTLRCSPKSGHDTVSWYQQALGQGPQFIFQYYEEEERQRGNFPDRFSGHQFPNYSSELNVNALLLGDSALYLCASSSPVGGVQNIQYFGAGTRLSVL.

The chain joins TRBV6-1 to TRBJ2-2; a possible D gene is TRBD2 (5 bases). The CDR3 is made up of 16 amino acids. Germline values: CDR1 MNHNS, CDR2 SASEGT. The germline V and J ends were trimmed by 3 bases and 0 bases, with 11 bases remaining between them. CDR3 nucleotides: TGTGCCAGCAGTGAGGTGGCGGGCTCGAACACCGGGGAGCTGTTTTTT. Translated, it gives CASSEVAGSNTGELFF.

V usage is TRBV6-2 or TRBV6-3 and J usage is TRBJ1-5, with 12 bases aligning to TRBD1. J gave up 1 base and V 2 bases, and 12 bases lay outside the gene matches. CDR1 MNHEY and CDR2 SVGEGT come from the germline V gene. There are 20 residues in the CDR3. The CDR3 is CASSYTPGQGATGSNQPQHF. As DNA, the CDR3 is TGTGCCAGCAGTTACACGCCGGGACAGGGGGCCACGGGAAGCAATCAGCCCCAGCATTTT.

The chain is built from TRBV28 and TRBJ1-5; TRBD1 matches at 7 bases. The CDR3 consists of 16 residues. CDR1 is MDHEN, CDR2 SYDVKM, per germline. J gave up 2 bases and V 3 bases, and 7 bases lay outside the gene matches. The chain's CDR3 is CASSFRQGGGNQPQHF. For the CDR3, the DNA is TGTGCCAGCAGTTTCCGACAGGGTGGAGGCAATCAGCCCCAGCATTTT.

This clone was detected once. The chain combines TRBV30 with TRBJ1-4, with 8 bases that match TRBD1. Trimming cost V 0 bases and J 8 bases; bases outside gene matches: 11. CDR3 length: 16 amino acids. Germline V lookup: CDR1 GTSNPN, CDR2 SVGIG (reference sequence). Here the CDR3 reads CAWSVTRTGPVEKLFF. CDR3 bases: TGTGCCTGGAGTGTAACTAGGACAGGGCCCGTGGAAAAACTGTTTTTT.

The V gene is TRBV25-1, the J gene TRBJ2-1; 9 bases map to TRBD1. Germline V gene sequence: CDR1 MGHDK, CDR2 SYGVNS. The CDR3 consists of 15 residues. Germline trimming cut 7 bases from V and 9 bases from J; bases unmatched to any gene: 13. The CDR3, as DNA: TGTGCCAGCATAAAGCCCGGGACAGGGATTGGTGAGCAGTTCTTC. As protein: CASIKPGTGIGEQFF.

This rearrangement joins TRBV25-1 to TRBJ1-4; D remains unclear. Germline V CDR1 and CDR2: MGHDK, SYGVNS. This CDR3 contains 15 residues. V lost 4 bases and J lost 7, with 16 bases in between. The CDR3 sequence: CASSGRNGTGEKLFF. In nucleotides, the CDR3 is TGTGCCAGCAGTGGACGTAACGGTACGGGTGAAAAACTGTTTTTT.

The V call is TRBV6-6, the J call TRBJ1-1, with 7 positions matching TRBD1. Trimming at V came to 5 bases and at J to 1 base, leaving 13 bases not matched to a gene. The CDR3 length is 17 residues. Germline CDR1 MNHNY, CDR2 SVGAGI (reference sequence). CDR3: CASSPRQLGQTNTEAFF. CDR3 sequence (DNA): TGTGCCAGCAGTCCCCGTCAATTGGGACAGACGAACACTGAAGCTTTCTTT.

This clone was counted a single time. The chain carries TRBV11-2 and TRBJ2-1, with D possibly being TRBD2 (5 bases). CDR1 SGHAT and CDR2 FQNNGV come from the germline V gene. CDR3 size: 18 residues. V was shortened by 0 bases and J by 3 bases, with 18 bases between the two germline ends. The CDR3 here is CASSLDYFAGGRYNEQFF. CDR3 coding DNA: TGTGCCAGCAGCTTAGATTATTTCGCGGGTGGCCGCTACAATGAGCAGTTCTTC. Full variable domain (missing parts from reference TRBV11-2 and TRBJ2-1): EAGVAQSPRYKIIEKRQSVAFWCNPISGHATLYWYQQILGQGPKLLIQFQNNGVVDDSQLPKDRFSAERLKGVDSTLKIQPAKLEDSAVYLCASSLDYFAGGRYNEQFFGPGTRLTVL.

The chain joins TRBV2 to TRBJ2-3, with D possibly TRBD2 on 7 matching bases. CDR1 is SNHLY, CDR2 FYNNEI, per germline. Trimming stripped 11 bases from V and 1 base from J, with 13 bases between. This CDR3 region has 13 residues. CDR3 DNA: TGTGCCGAACGGGGGGCCGGCACAGATACGCAGTATTTT. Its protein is CAERGAGTDTQYF.

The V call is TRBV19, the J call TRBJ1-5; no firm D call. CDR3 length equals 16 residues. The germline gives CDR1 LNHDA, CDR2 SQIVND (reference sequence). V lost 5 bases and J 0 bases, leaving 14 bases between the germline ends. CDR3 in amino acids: CASSRGMGNSNQPQHF. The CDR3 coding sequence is TGTGCCAGTAGTCGGGGTATGGGGAATAGCAATCAGCCCCAGCATTTT.

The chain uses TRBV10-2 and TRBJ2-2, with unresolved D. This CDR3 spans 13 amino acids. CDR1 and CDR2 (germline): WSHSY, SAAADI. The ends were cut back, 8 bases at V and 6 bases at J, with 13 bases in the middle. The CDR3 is CASGFPAAGELFF. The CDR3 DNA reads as TGCGCCAGCGGCTTTCCGGCGGCCGGGGAGCTGTTTTTT.

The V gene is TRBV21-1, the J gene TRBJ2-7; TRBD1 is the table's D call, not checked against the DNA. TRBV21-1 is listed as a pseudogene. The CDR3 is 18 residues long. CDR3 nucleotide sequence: TGTGCCAGCAGCAAATTTAGGGACAGGCGTCATTCTCGCTACGAGCAGTACTTC. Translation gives CASSKFRDRRHSRYEQYF.

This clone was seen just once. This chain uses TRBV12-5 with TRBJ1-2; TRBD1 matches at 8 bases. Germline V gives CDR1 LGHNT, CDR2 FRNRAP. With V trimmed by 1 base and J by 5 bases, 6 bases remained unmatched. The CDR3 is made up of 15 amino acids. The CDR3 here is CASGLGQGSWYGYTF. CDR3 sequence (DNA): TGTGCTAGTGGTTTGGGACAGGGGTCTTGGTATGGCTACACCTTC.

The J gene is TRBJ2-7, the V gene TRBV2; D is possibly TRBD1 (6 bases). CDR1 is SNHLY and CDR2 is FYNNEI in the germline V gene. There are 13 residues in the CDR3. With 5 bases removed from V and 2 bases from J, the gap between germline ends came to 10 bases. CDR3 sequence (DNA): TGTGCCAGCAGTACAGGGAATACCTACGAGCAGTACTTC. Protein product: CASSTGNTYEQYF.

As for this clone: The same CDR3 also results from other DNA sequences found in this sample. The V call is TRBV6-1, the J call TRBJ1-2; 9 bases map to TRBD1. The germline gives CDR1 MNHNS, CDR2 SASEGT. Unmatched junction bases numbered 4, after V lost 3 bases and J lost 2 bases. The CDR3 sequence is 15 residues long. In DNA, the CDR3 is TGTGCCAGCAGTGATCGGACAGGGGTGAACTATGGCTACACCTTC. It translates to CASSDRTGVNYGYTF.

CDR3 sequence (DNA): TGTGCCAGCAGTTACGCGACAGGGATTAATGAAAAACTGTTTTTT. As protein: CASSYATGINEKLFF. V usage is TRBV6-2 or TRBV6-3 and J usage is TRBJ1-4; 7 bases line up with TRBD1. The CDR3 length is 15 residues. Unmatched junction bases numbered 4, after V lost 2 bases and J lost 4 bases. The germline V gene has CDR1 MNHEY and CDR2 SVGEGT.

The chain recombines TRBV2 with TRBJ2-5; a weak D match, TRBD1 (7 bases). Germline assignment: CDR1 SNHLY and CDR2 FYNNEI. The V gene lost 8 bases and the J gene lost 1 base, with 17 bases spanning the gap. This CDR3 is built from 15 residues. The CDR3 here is CASGGAGGLQETQYF. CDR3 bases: TGTGCCAGCGGAGGGGCAGGGGGACTCCAAGAGACCCAGTACTTC.

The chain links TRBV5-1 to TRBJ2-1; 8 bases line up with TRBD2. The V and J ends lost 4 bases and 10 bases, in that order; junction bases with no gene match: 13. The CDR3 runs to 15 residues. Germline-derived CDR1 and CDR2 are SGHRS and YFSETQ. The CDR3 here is CASSPIAGTTAEQFF. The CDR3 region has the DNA TGCGCCAGCAGCCCCATAGCGGGGACTACAGCAGAGCAGTTCTTC.

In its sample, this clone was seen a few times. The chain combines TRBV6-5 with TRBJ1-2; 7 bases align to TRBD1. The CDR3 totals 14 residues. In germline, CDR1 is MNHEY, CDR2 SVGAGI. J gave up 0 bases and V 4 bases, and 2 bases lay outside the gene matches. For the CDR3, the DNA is TGTGCCAGCAGTTTCGGGACAGCTAACTATGGCTACACCTTC. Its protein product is CASSFGTANYGYTF.